This TCR beta chain originates from a study of blood T cell repertoires in COVID-19. Overall study context: Acute-phase and convalescent COVID-19 samples originated in the United States, Italy and Spain.

In the original analysis: Estimation of nucleated cell counts relied on the amplification of reference gene primers. The assay was immunoSEQ multiplex PCR, and TCRdb's table has in-frame clones only and misses some. That table gives V, J and clone size, and the DNA gave D and trimming. This table has 150,000 to 200,000 clones, about four fifths appearing once. Germline CDR1 SGHRS, CDR2 YFSETQ. V shed 0 bases and J shed 7 bases, with 11 bases lying between them. The CDR3 contains 14 residues. This clonotype was obtained from a woman over 75 with acute or convalescent COVID-19. The sequenced sample consisted of peripheral blood. The chain recombines TRBV5-1 with TRBJ2-1, with a possible D match to TRBD2 (5 bases). The DNA of the CDR3 is TGCGCCAGCAGCTTGGCACCCCCGGGGAATGAGCAGTTCTTC. It encodes CASSLAPPGNEQFF.